The 19 T cell receptor beta chains given below trace back to one sample, sequenced in a study of T cell responses to AZD1222 COVID-19 vaccine. Produced via immunoSEQ multiplex PCR; TCRdb's table is partial and in-frame only. The repertoire holds over 85,000 clones, with 85% to 90% as singletons. The starting material was peripheral blood, obtained on day 0 of AZD1222 vaccination. The receptors come from an adult in good health.

The chain employs TRBV7-8 and TRBJ1-1; 7 bases line up with TRBD1. V was pared by 4 bases and J by 1 base, with 6 bases of the junction left unmatched. The germline gives CDR1 SGHVS, CDR2 FQNEAQ. The CDR3 covers 15 residues. CDR3: CASSSIRQGNTEAFF. The CDR3 coding sequence is TGTGCCAGCAGCTCTATCCGACAGGGGAACACTGAAGCTTTCTTT.

The V call is TRBV11-2, the J call TRBJ2-2, with D possibly being TRBD1 or TRBD2 (5 bases each). The V end was cut by 3 bases, the J end by 6 bases, with 14 bases between. Germline CDR1 and CDR2: SGHAT and FQNNGV. This CDR3 has 15 residues. The CDR3 loop reads CASSFVGPTPGELFF. The CDR3 DNA follows: TGTGCCAGCAGCTTTGTGGGACCCACTCCCGGGGAGCTGTTTTTT. The full variable domain, with the rest looked up from reference TRBV11-2 and TRBJ2-2, is EAGVAQSPRYKIIEKRQSVAFWCNPISGHATLYWYQQILGQGPKLLIQFQNNGVVDDSQLPKDRFSAERLKGVDSTLKIQPAKLEDSAVYLCASSFVGPTPGELFFGEGSRLTVL.

CDR3 coding DNA: TGTGCCAGCAGTCCCGAGGGACAGGGGTTTGCTACCTCACCCCTCCACTTT. It yields the protein CASSPEGQGFATSPLHF. V gene TRBV28 combines with J gene TRBJ1-6; 10 nucleotides align to TRBD1. Germline V CDR1 and CDR2: MDHEN, SYDVKM. V was clipped by 5 bases and J by 10 bases; unmatched bases: 14. This CDR3 has 17 residues.

The J gene is TRBJ2-2, the V gene TRBV19, with D uncertain. Trimming pared 5 bases from V and 7 bases from J, leaving 5 bases between. The germline V gene encodes CDR1 LNHDA and CDR2 SQIVND (reference sequence). The CDR3 has 11 amino acids. CDR3 sequence: CASSSVGELFF. DNA of the CDR3: TGTGCCAGTAGTTCCGTCGGGGAGCTGTTTTTT. Variable domain in full (rest from reference TRBV19 and TRBJ2-2): DGGITQSPKYLFRKEGQNVTLSCEQNLNHDAMYWYRQDPGQGLRLIYYSQIVNDFQKGDIAEGYSVSREKKESFPLTVTSAQKNPTAFYLCASSSVGELFFGEGSRLTVL.

The J gene is TRBJ2-1, the V gene TRBV5-1; D possibly corresponds to TRBD2 (7 bases). The CDR3 spans 16 residues. The germline V and J ends were trimmed by 0 bases and 1 base, with 11 bases remaining between them. Germline CDR1 and CDR2: SGHRS and YFSETQ. CDR3 protein: CASSLARGASYNEQFF. The CDR3 DNA is TGCGCCAGCAGCTTGGCACGGGGGGCTTCCTACAATGAGCAGTTCTTC.

The rearrangement links TRBV7-2 to TRBJ2-7; TRBD2 matches 13 bases. The CDR3 covers 14 residues. The V gene's germline CDR1 is SGHTA and CDR2 FQGNSA. Trimming cost V 8 bases and J 2 bases; bases outside gene matches: 3. The CDR3: CASGTSGAAYEQYF. The CDR3 DNA reads as TGTGCCAGCGGGACTAGCGGGGCGGCCTACGAGCAGTACTTC. Supplemented by reference TRBV7-2 and TRBJ2-7, the full variable domain reads GAGVSQSPSNKVTEKGKDVELRCDPISGHTALYWYRQSLGQGLEFLIYFQGNSAPDKSGLPSDRFSAERTGGSVSTLTIQRTQQEDSAVYLCASGTSGAAYEQYFGPGTRLTVT.

This clone was seen only once. This chain joins TRBV7-9 and TRBJ1-1; TRBD1 matches 7 bases. The germline V gene has CDR1 SEHNR and CDR2 FQNEAQ (reference sequence). CDR3 length equals 15 residues. V dropped 1 base and J dropped 10; count of bases not matched to a gene: 12. The DNA for the CDR3 is TGTGCCAGCAGCTTAGGGGGGACAGCCCATGAGGGAGCTTTCTTT. Translating it yields CASSLGGTAHEGAFF.

The gene calls are TRBV19 and TRBJ2-7; D might be TRBD1 or TRBD2, each matching 5 bases. The germline gives CDR1 LNHDA, CDR2 SQIVND (reference sequence). CDR3 length equals 16 residues. Trimming cost V 0 bases and J 0 bases, with 12 bases left between them. The CDR3 loop is CASSIDPGPSSYEQYF. Written as DNA, the CDR3 is TGTGCCAGTAGTATAGATCCGGGACCTAGCTCCTACGAGCAGTACTTC. The variable domain in full, with the rest retrieved from reference TRBV19 and TRBJ2-7, is DGGITQSPKYLFRKEGQNVTLSCEQNLNHDAMYWYRQDPGQGLRLIYYSQIVNDFQKGDIAEGYSVSREKKESFPLTVTSAQKNPTAFYLCASSIDPGPSSYEQYFGPGTRLTVT.

This clone was observed once. The V gene is TRBV5-1, the J gene TRBJ1-4; 8 nucleotides align to TRBD1. Germline V gene lookup returns CDR1 SGHRS and CDR2 YFSETQ. The CDR3 is made up of 14 amino acids. Unmatched junction bases numbered 4, after V lost 4 bases and J lost 5 bases. CDR3 bases: TGCGCCAGCAGCCTCGGACAGGGAAATGAAAAACTGTTTTTT. Its protein is CASSLGQGNEKLFF.

The chain carries TRBV30 and TRBJ1-2; the D is unclear. The CDR3 totals 13 residues. The germline V gene encodes CDR1 GTSNPN and CDR2 SVGIG (reference sequence). Trimming took 1 base from V and 6 from J, leaving 12 bases between them. The CDR3 is CAWSAGRADGYTF. The CDR3 region has the DNA TGTGCCTGGAGTGCGGGGAGGGCGGATGGCTACACCTTC. The entire variable domain, with the rest obtained from reference TRBV30 and TRBJ1-2, is as follows: SQTIHQWPATLVQPVGSPLSLECTVEGTSNPNLYWYRQAAGRGLQLLFYSVGIGQISSEVPQNLSASRPQDRQFILSSKKLLLSDSGFYLCAWSAGRADGYTFGSGTRLTVV.

The chain is built from TRBV2 and TRBJ2-2, with a possible D match to TRBD2 (5 bases). V was shortened by 7 bases and J by 5 bases, with 8 bases between the two germline ends. The CDR3 has 12 amino acids. Germline-derived CDR1 and CDR2 are SNHLY and FYNNEI. CDR3 DNA: TGTGCCAGCAAATGGAGGACCGGGGAGCTGTTTTTT. Protein sequence: CASKWRTGELFF.

This clone was observed a few times. The chain has TRBV3-1 (or the pseudogene TRBV3-2) and TRBJ1-6; no clear D. The CDR3 runs 13 residues. Between the trimmed V and J ends, which lost 1 base and 6 bases, there was a span of 4 bases. Germline V gives CDR1 LGHDT, CDR2 YNNKEL (reference sequence). CDR3 coding DNA: TGTGCCAGCAGCCAAGCTGGTAATTCACCCCTCCACTTT. This codes for CASSQAGNSPLHF.

This chain uses TRBV7-2 with TRBJ2-3; the D gene is possibly TRBD2 (6 bases). In germline, CDR1 is SGHTA, CDR2 FQGNSA. Trimming took 5 bases from V and 6 from J, leaving 21 bases between them. This CDR3 spans 16 amino acids. As DNA, the CDR3 is TGTGCCAGCAGCATCAGGGCGGGAACGAGTGCGGATACGCAGTATTTT. Protein: CASSIRAGTSADTQYF.

The chain links TRBV28 to TRBJ1-6, with D hard to call. Germline V lookup: CDR1 MDHEN, CDR2 SYDVKM. The length of the CDR3 is 13 residues. With 2 bases removed from V and 7 bases from J, the gap between germline ends came to 6 bases. CDR3 sequence (DNA): TGTGCCAGCAGTTTAAAAATGAATTCACCCCTCCACTTT. This gives the protein CASSLKMNSPLHF.

This clone was seen just once. V and J are TRBV5-6 and TRBJ1-3; 7 nucleotides align to TRBD1. CDR1 and CDR2 from the germline V gene are SGHDT and YYEEEE. The CDR3 runs 15 residues. The ends lost 4 bases at V and 2 bases at J; junction bases unmatched: 6. CDR3: CASSPLDRAGNTIYF. Written as DNA, the CDR3 is TGTGCCAGCAGCCCTCTCGACAGGGCTGGAAACACCATATATTTT.

The chain joins TRBV6-5 to TRBJ1-2; 8 bases are shared with TRBD1. Germline V lookup: CDR1 MNHEY, CDR2 SVGAGI. The CDR3 is 11 amino acids. Trimming removed 8 bases from V and 6 bases from J; junction bases left unmatched: 2. In DNA form, the CDR3 reads TGTGCCAGCTTGACAGGGGATGGCTACACCTTC. Its translation is CASLTGDGYTF.

The rearrangement joins TRBV7-2 to TRBJ2-7; 8 nucleotides agree with TRBD2. From germline, CDR1 is SGHTA and CDR2 FQGNSA. J lost 1 base, V lost 0 bases, and 11 bases had no gene match. The CDR3 is made up of 18 amino acids. The CDR3, as DNA: TGTGCCAGCAGCTTAGCGCTGGTAGCGGGACCATTTTCCTACGAGCAGTACTTC. Amino acid sequence: CASSLALVAGPFSYEQYF.

This chain connects TRBV5-1 to TRBJ2-3; tentative D call: TRBD1 (5 bases). CDR1 SGHRS and CDR2 YFSETQ come from the germline V gene. CDR3 length: 15 residues. Trimming shortened V by 0 bases and J by 2 bases, and 10 bases separated the two germline ends. CDR3 bases: TGCGCCAGCAGCTTGGGAGACAGAATCACAGATACGCAGTATTTT. As protein: CASSLGDRITDTQYF.

V gene TRBV4-1 combines with J gene TRBJ2-2, with unresolved D. Between the trimmed V and J ends, which lost 1 base and 5 bases, there was a span of 8 bases. Per germline, CDR1 MGHRA and CDR2 YSYEKL. The CDR3 has 14 amino acids. CDR3 sequence (DNA): TGCGCCAGCAGCCAAGCCCCGGTTACCGGGGAGCTGTTTTTT. Residues: CASSQAPVTGELFF.